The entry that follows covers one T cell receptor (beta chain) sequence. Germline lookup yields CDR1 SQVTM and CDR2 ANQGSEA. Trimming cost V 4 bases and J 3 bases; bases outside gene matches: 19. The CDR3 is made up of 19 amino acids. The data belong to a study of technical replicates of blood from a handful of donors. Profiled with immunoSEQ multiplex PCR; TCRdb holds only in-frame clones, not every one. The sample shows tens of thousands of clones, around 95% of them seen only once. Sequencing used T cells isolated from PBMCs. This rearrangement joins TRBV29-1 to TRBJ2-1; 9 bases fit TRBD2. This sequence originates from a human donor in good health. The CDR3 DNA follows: TGCAGCGTTGCCCGGGGTAGCGGGAGTTGGAGGTCCGGCTACAATGAGCAGTTCTTC. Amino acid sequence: CSVARGSGSWRSGYNEQFF.